Below, 22 T cell receptor beta chains from the same sample are listed, as sequenced in a study of PD-L1 blockade in urothelial cancer (dated by TCRdb to the late 2010s). Library creation used the immunoSEQ multiplex PCR assay. What TCRdb holds here is the immuneACCESS table cut down to in-frame rearrangements. Part of the clones is not present; checked against another copy, under half of the missing clones reflect an unresolved V gene, and the others are unexplained. This sample holds 35,000 to 40,000 clones; approximately 86% were observed only once. Of the sample, over 12% falls within the top ten clones. The time point label of this sample denotes: pretreatment peripheral blood. The sequencing used PBMCs, collected around atezolizumab (anti-PD-L1) treatment. These receptors all stem from an elderly man with urothelial cancer.

J is TRBJ2-3 and V is TRBV9, with a weak D call TRBD2 (6 bases). The CDR3 covers 14 residues. Per germline, CDR1 SGDLS and CDR2 YYNGEE. V was cut by 0 bases and J by 5 bases, with 10 bases left in between. The CDR3 region is CASSVGLEGDTQYF. The CDR3 DNA reads TGTGCCAGCAGCGTAGGACTAGAGGGAGATACGCAGTATTTT.

The chain links TRBV10-1 to TRBJ2-1; 14 nucleotides agree with TRBD2. The germline V gene encodes CDR1 WNHNN and CDR2 SYGVQD (reference sequence). The CDR3 consists of 17 residues. The trim removed 6 bases at V and 7 bases at J, leaving 11 bases unmatched. In DNA form, the CDR3 reads TGCGCCAGCAGCGAGAGGGGGACTAGCGGGAGTCGAAATGAGCAGTTCTTC. It yields the protein CASSERGTSGSRNEQFF.

The V gene is TRBV5-8, the J gene TRBJ2-5; D is possibly TRBD2 (6 bases). The V gene's germline CDR1 is SGHTS and CDR2 YDEGEE. The V gene lost 4 bases and the J gene lost 1 base, with 11 bases spanning the gap. The CDR3 sequence is 14 residues long. CDR3 in DNA: TGTGCCAGCAGCCGGGGGACGGCCCAAGAGACCCAGTACTTC. Protein product: CASSRGTAQETQYF.

The chain has TRBV7-9 and TRBJ1-5; possibly TRBD1 for D (5 bases). V was clipped by 4 bases and J by 5 bases, with 9 bases between them. The V gene's germline CDR1 is SEHNR and CDR2 FQNEAQ (reference sequence). CDR3 length equals 13 residues. CDR3 residues: CASSWGGDQPQHF. The CDR3 region has the DNA TGTGCCAGCAGCTGGGGGGGAGATCAGCCCCAGCATTTT.

The sample holds a few counts of this clone. The J gene is TRBJ1-1, the V gene TRBV2; D is unclear. CDR1 is SNHLY, CDR2 FYNNEI, per germline. V was pared by 4 bases and J by 10 bases, with 10 bases between. CDR3 length equals 11 residues. The CDR3 is CASSVAIPAFF. CDR3 nucleotide sequence: TGTGCCAGCAGTGTGGCCATCCCAGCTTTCTTT.

This sequence joins TRBV5-1 and TRBJ2-3, with 9 nucleotides matching TRBD2. The CDR3 has 17 amino acids. V shed 4 bases, J shed 3 bases, and the junction held 12 bases outside the gene matches. The germline gives CDR1 SGHRS, CDR2 YFSETQ. The CDR3 region has the DNA TGCGCCAGCAGCCCCGTGGGTCTAGCGGGAAAAACAGATACGCAGTATTTT. Translated: CASSPVGLAGKTDTQYF.

This clone has a handful of counts. The chain couples TRBV5-6 to TRBJ1-1; D is possibly TRBD1 (6 bases). From germline, CDR1 is SGHDT and CDR2 YYEEEE. V dropped 5 bases and J dropped 2 bases, with 19 bases sitting between them. This CDR3 contains 16 residues. CDR3 nucleotides: TGTGCCAGCAGTGAAGCCGGGACACCTAGAAACACTGAAGCTTTCTTT. Residues: CASSEAGTPRNTEAFF.

The chain employs TRBV6-5 and TRBJ2-3; TRBD2 agrees at 7 bases. The V gene's germline CDR1 is MNHEY and CDR2 SVGAGI. This CDR3 is built from 13 residues. Trimming cost V 8 bases and J 7 bases; bases outside gene matches: 9. Here the CDR3 DNA reads TGTGCCAGCTGGGCGGGAGTCGTCAATACGCAGTATTTT. This gives the protein CASWAGVVNTQYF.

V gene TRBV7-9 combines with J gene TRBJ1-2, with unresolved D. CDR1 and CDR2 from the germline V gene are SEHNR and FQNEAQ (reference sequence). CDR3 length: 12 amino acids. With 7 bases removed from V and 4 bases from J, the gap between germline ends came to 10 bases. This CDR3 is CASTGYGYGYTF. DNA of the CDR3: TGTGCCAGCACCGGGTACGGCTATGGCTACACCTTC.

The J gene is TRBJ1-1, the V gene TRBV28; D is uncertain. The germline V gene has CDR1 MDHEN and CDR2 SYDVKM. V lost 3 bases and J 4 bases, leaving 12 bases between the germline ends. The CDR3 extends over 14 amino acids. The CDR3 region is CASSFSYRSTEAFF. In DNA, the CDR3 is TGTGCCAGCAGTTTTTCTTATAGAAGCACTGAAGCTTTCTTT.

The V call is TRBV5-1, the J call TRBJ2-7; 9 bases match TRBD2. Unmatched junction bases numbered 14, after V lost 5 bases and J lost 5 bases. Per the germline V gene, CDR1 is SGHRS and CDR2 is YFSETQ. The length of the CDR3 is 16 residues. Written as DNA, the CDR3 is TGCGCCAGCAGTTATAATCCCGGACTAGCGATTAACGAGCAGTACTTC. Its translation: CASSYNPGLAINEQYF.

The chain recombines TRBV4-3 with TRBJ2-2, with a weak D call TRBD1 (6 bases). The CDR3 runs to 17 residues. Germline V gives CDR1 LGHNA, CDR2 YSLEER. Trimming removed 0 bases from V and 0 bases from J, with 11 bases in between. CDR3 in DNA: TGCGCCAGCAGCCAAGAAACAGGGTACACGAACACCGGGGAGCTGTTTTTT. Encoded protein: CASSQETGYTNTGELFF.

The chain combines TRBV28 with TRBJ2-7; 7 bases line up with TRBD1. J lost 7 bases, V lost 5 bases, and 11 bases had no gene match. CDR3 length: 14 amino acids. Germline V gives CDR1 MDHEN, CDR2 SYDVKM. The CDR3 region has the DNA TGTGCCAGCAGTAGGGGGCCTGACCGCCTAGAGCAGTACTTC. This codes for CASSRGPDRLEQYF.

The chain uses TRBV18 and TRBJ2-7, with D perhaps matching TRBD1 (6 bases). From germline, CDR1 is KGHSH and CDR2 LQKENI. The CDR3 length is 13 residues. V lost 3 bases, J lost 5 bases, and 11 bases lay in between. CDR3 sequence: CASSPQGFHEQYF. The CDR3 nucleotides read TGTGCCAGCTCACCTCAGGGGTTCCACGAGCAGTACTTC.

This chain connects TRBV5-1 to TRBJ1-4; 8 nucleotides line up with TRBD1. V lost 4 bases, J lost 7 bases, and 9 bases stayed unmatched. This CDR3 comprises 15 residues. Germline V gene sequence: CDR1 SGHRS, CDR2 YFSETQ. CDR3 nucleotide sequence: TGCGCCAGCAGCCTGGGACAGGCCTTAGTTGAAAAACTGTTTTTT. Amino acids: CASSLGQALVEKLFF.

The chain employs TRBV28 and TRBJ2-5; 10 nucleotides line up with TRBD2. Per the germline V gene, CDR1 is MDHEN and CDR2 is SYDVKM. The CDR3 contains 16 residues. Trimming removed 8 bases from V and 1 base from J; junction bases left unmatched: 10. The CDR3: CASPPGLAGAQETQYF. DNA for the CDR3: TGTGCCAGCCCCCCAGGGCTAGCGGGAGCCCAAGAGACCCAGTACTTC. The whole variable domain, filled in from reference TRBV28 and TRBJ2-5, reads DVKVTQSSRYLVKRTGEKVFLECVQDMDHENMFWYRQDPGLGLRLIYFSYDVKMKEKGDIPEGYSVSREKKERFSLILESASTNQTSMYLCASPPGLAGAQETQYFGPGTRLLVL.

The gene calls are TRBV10-2 and TRBJ2-4, with a tentative D call TRBD2 (7 bases). Trimming removed 7 bases from V and 5 bases from J, with 15 bases in between. This CDR3 comprises 14 residues. Looked up from germline, CDR1 is WSHSY and CDR2 is SAAADI. The CDR3 spells CASKRGGTENIQYF. CDR3 bases: TGCGCCAGCAAGAGGGGGGGTACCGAAAACATTCAGTACTTC.

This chain links TRBV4-2 with TRBJ2-7; 7 bases align to TRBD2. This CDR3 is 15 amino acids long. CDR1 and CDR2 (germline): LGHNA, YNFKEQ. Germline trimming cut 1 base from V and 0 bases from J; bases unmatched to any gene: 3. DNA for the CDR3: TGTGCCAGCAGCCAAGGGGGCGGGAGCTCCTACGAGCAGTACTTC. Protein: CASSQGGGSSYEQYF.

This clone is labeled medium-sized. The rearrangement links TRBV5-1 to TRBJ1-2; a possible D gene is TRBD1 (6 bases). The CDR3 is 14 amino acids. Germline CDR1 is SGHRS and CDR2 is YFSETQ. Trimming removed 0 bases at V and 7 bases at J, with 13 bases between. The CDR3 protein is CASSLDQGSLGYTF. The CDR3 bases are TGCGCCAGCAGCTTGGATCAGGGGTCCCTTGGCTACACCTTC.

The chain uses TRBV28 and TRBJ1-1, with unresolved D. Germline CDR1 reads MDHEN; CDR2 reads SYDVKM. There are 13 residues in the CDR3. Trimming took 6 bases from V and 1 from J, leaving 9 bases between them. The CDR3 nucleotides are TGTGCCAGCAGCTCCAGCGGGAACACTGAAGCTTTCTTT. It translates to CASSSSGNTEAFF.

Notes on this clone: This same CDR3 is encoded by further DNA sequences in the sample. The chain has TRBV5-6 and TRBJ1-2, with 7 bases that match TRBD1. The CDR3 is made up of 14 amino acids. Germline trimming cut 2 bases from V and 3 bases from J; bases unmatched to any gene: 4. The V gene's germline CDR1 is SGHDT and CDR2 YYEEEE. CDR3 nucleotide sequence: TGTGCCAGCAGCTTCGGCCAGGGGGACTATGGCTACACCTTC. It codes for CASSFGQGDYGYTF.

As DNA, the CDR3 is TGCGCCAGCAGCCAAGACAGGGGAAATGGCTACACCTTC. It translates to CASSQDRGNGYTF. The J gene is TRBJ1-2, the V gene TRBV4-1; weak D call: TRBD1 (6 bases). Germline CDR1 is MGHRA and CDR2 is YSYEKL. This CDR3 is 13 amino acids long. Trimming cost V 0 bases and J 6 bases, with 8 bases left between them.